This T cell receptor (beta chain) was profiled in a study of graft-versus-host responses after intestinal transplantation. Study context: The transplants performed in recipients were multivisceral, liver-intestinal, or isolated intestinal. All of the recipients had induction that used anti-thymocyte globulin, then tacrolimus and steroids for around three years. Study-wide findings and caveats: Recipient marrow harbored GvH clones, some of which surfaced first in ileum or blood. Graft-donor T cell macrochimerism coincided with high graft-versus-host to host-versus-graft clonal ratios in allografts.

Data came from immunoSEQ multiplex PCR; TCRdb stores just in-frame clones and leaves some out. The table lists about 88,000 clones, 94% of them singletons. To note about this clone: As yet, its antigen is unknown.

From germline, CDR1 is SGHAT and CDR2 FQNNGV. The CDR3 runs to 17 residues. V lost 5 bases, J lost 5 bases, and 14 bases stayed unmatched. This sequence was found in a human donor who was the organ donor for an intestinal transplant. V and J are TRBV11-2 and TRBJ2-5; 10 nucleotides match TRBD1. The sample was unstimulated CD4+ T cells sorted from spleen or lymph node cells, taken before transplant. DNA for the CDR3: TGTGCCAGCAGCGCAGCTTTTCCGGGACAGGGGTGGGAGACCCAGTACTTC. This sequence encodes CASSAAFPGQGWETQYF.